The 2 T cell receptor beta chains given below trace back to one sample, sequenced in a study of tumor and adjacent non-tumor tissue in lung cancer. TCRbeta libraries were built with three rounds of nested PCR, modified from ARM-PCR. TCRdb called the multiplex PCR reads again in MiXCR, with one record for every CDR3 protein. The sample consists of approximately 71,000 distinct CDR3 sequences, approximately 63% of them appearing once. RNA was extracted from bulk tissue without any cell sorting. The sequencing input was lung tumor tissue. These receptors all stem from a man between 50 and 59 years old with non-small cell lung cancer.

This clonotype showed up many times. V and J are TRBV28 and TRBJ1-5; TRBD1 might be the D (5 bases). CDR1 and CDR2 from the germline V gene are MDHEN and SYDVKM. V was clipped by 2 bases and J by 6 bases, with 17 bases between them. The CDR3 consists of 16 residues. For the CDR3, the DNA is TGTGCCAGCAGTTTAGGGGCGGGGGGGGGGAGTCAGCCCCAGCATTTT. Protein sequence: CASSLGAGGGSQPQHF.

This clonotype was observed at least ten times. This rearrangement joins TRBV10-3 to TRBJ2-5; 10 nucleotides agree with TRBD1. The CDR3 totals 14 residues. Germline loops: CDR1 ENHRY, CDR2 SYGVKD. Trimming removed 6 bases from V and 5 bases from J; junction bases left unmatched: 6. The CDR3 nucleotides are TGTGCCATCAGGCCCGGGACAGGGGAGGAGACCCAGTACTTC. Encoded protein: CAIRPGTGEETQYF.